Here is one T cell receptor (beta chain) with its context. This receptor's antigen is unknown. No base-level quality is on record; no much larger clone is a single base apart. These data come from a study of chemoradiotherapy in HPV16-positive cancers (dated 2022 in TCRdb). Describing the broader study: Candidate HPV-specific T-cell clones and common TCR motifs were defined by functional T-cell assays performed on cells from a couple of HPV16-positive patients. TCR repertoires from over 80 patients with HPV-related cancers were then used to track the candidate HPV-specific TCRs and motifs. The study asked whether T-cell immunity to the HPV oncoproteins E6 and E7 changes during chemoradiotherapy and whether this immunity affects survival.

From the germline V gene (reference sequence), CDR1 is SGHNT and CDR2 is YYREEE. V is cut by 0 bases and J by 7 bases, and the space between the germline ends is 11 bases. From the cysteine through the phenylalanine, the CDR3 covers 14 amino acids. CDR3 DNA only is kept here, 42 bases in frame from base 1. The library was built by means of the immunoSEQ multiplex PCR assay. TCRdb took over this immuneACCESS table, retaining in-frame rearrangements with V and J assigned. Such tables are incomplete; in checked studies, under half of the missing clones stem from an unresolved V gene, and the remainder is unexplained. For this sample the table gives almost 5,500 clones, of which 75% to 85% were detected only once. The top ten clones comprise approximately 29% of the sample. Repertoires were sampled repeatedly over the course of chemoradiotherapy so that clonal expansion in the tumor microenvironment could be followed.

What the study reported, not specific to this receptor: Expansion of candidate HPV-specific clones and E7-related TCR motifs was observed in the tumor microenvironment during treatment, whereas no such expansion was observed for non-HPV-specific T cells. In HPV16-positive patients, expansion of HPV-responsive T cells during chemoradiotherapy was associated with improved recurrence-free survival. The functional definition of HPV-specific T cells came from only a couple of HPV16-positive patients, and the survival association was reported for HPV16-positive patients.

Sample collection occurred from a patient who underwent chemoradiotherapy. This sequence was found in a human donor with HPV-associated anogenital cancer. The sequence joins TRBV5-4 to TRBJ2-1, with an unclear D gene assignment. For the CDR3, the sequence is CASSLVPRSNEQFF. The bases read TGTGCCAGCAGCTTGGTCCCTCGTAGTAATGAGCAGTTCTTC.